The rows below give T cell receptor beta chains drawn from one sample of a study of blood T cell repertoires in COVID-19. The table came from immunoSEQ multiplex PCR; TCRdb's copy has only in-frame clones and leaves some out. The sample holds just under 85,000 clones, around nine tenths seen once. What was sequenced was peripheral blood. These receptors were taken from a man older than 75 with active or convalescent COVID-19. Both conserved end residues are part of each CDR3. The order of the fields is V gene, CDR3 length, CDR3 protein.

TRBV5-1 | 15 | CASSLARGHTGELFF
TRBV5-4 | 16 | CASSSIAGGATDTQYF
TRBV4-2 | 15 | CASSHDLQGSYGYTF
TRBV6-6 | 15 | CASSYSRTGKETQYF
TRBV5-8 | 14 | CASTTTGLRNEQFF
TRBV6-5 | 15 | CASSYSGRDRSIQYF
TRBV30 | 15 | CAWSRGGTNTGELFF
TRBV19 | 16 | CASSMSLGQGNYGYTF
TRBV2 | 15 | CASIQELLAKNIQYF
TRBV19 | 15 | CASSIQQGENQPQHF
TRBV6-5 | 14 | CASSGREESSPLHF
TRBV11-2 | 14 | CASSFRGKGYGYTF
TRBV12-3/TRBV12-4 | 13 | CASSLGLNTEAFF
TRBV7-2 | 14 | CASSFSGIYNEQFF
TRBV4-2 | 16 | CASSQDPRHYNSPLHF
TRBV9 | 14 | CASSGQGVVRPLHF
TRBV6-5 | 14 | CASSAIQGFYGYTF
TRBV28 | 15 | CASSSDRARMPPLHF
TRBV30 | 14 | CAWRPPGSTDTQYF
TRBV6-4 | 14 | CASSPGLDTDTQYF
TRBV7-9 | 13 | CASSNNVNTEAFF
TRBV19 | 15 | CASSSLKGDTGELFF
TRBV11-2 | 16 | CASSSRGSGSIYEQFF
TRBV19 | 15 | CASSTSGTRGDTQYF
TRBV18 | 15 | CASSPRAGRNEKLFF
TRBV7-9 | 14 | CASSLLQTNSPLHF
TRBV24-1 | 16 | CATSDPRTGAKNIQYF
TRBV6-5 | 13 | CASRGGVNSGYTF
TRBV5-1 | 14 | CASSLEQGGNTIYF
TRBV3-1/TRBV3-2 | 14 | CASSQGVGPQPQHF
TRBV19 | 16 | CASSIVSGASYNEQFF
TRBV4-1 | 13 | CASSQPGPYGYTF
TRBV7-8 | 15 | CASSLKLAGANEQFF
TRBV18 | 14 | CASSPRGYTDTQYF
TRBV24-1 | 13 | CATRYVNTGELFF
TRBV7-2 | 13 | CASELAGGDEQFF
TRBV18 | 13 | CASSPGLADTQYF
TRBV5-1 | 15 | CASTSGLMSRREQFF
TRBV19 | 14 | CASSPGGPNEKLFF
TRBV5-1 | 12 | CASGNGDTEAFF
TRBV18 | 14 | CASSLGDSYTEAFF
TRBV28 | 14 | CASSLRTRREKLFF
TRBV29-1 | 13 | CSVDSGVTDTQYF
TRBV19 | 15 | CASSISGRVGNTIYF
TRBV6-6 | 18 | CASSPGTSGGPSYNEQFF
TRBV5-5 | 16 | CASSLASGANTGELFF
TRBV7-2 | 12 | CASSFSGGGYTF
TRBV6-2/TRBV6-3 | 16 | CASSPQTGGPGISLHF
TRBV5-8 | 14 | CASSFPGGGQPQHF
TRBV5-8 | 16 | CASSPARGVINEKLFF
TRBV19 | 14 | CASSMEVGIGELFF
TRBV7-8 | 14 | CASSLEQGNYGYTF
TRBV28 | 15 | CASSSLRAGSAEAFF
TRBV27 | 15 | CASSPRDRALSPLHF
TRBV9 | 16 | CASSVVPGQGTYGYTF
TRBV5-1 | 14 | CASSLQGANSPLHF
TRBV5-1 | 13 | CASSFTGVGGYTF
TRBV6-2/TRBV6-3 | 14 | CASSPAGARTEAFF